A selection of T cell receptor beta chains follows, all from one sample in a study of cytomegalovirus exposure and HLA in healthy donors. Method: immunoSEQ multiplex PCR; TCRdb's copy keeps in-frame clones and lacks some. In the table there are around 200,000 clones, less than 90% of which are singletons. The sample was PBMCs. These receptors were collected from a woman between 25 and 40 years old in good health and CMV-seronegative. The CDR3 runs from the conserved cysteine through the conserved F or W. Each record gives: V gene, D gene, J gene, clone size, CDR3 length, CDR3 DNA, CDR3 protein. The D gene is left open where the match is weak. Some rows mark clone size as missing; the rest say once, few, many or name a class of expanded clone.

>TRBV4-2|-|TRBJ1-4|-|16
TGTGCCAGCAGCCAAGATGCCCGGGCAACTAATGAAAAACTGTTTTTT
CASSQDARATNEKLFF
>TRBV19|-|TRBJ2-7|-|15
TGTGCCAGTAGTATTTCTGGACGGGGGAGCTACGAGCAGTACTTC
CASSISGRGSYEQYF
>TRBV11-2|-|TRBJ2-7|few|11
TGTGCCAGCAGCTCACTATACGAGCAGTACTTC
CASSSLYEQYF
>TRBV29-1|-|TRBJ1-5|-|16
TGCAGCGTTGCAGAAAGGGGGACCGGGGGCAATCAGCCCCAGCATTTT
CSVAERGTGGNQPQHF
>TRBV10-3|-|TRBJ2-5|-|14
TGTGCCATCAGTGAGCGTGGCGAGGGAGAGACCCAGTACTTC
CAISERGEGETQYF
>TRBV30|-|TRBJ2-3|-|15
TGTGCCGGGCGAGGGGGTCGGGAGGGCACAGATACGCAGTATTTT
CAGRGGREGTDTQYF
>TRBV5-4|-|TRBJ2-2|few|14
TGTGCCAGCAGCTCGGACTCAAACCCCGGGGAGCTGTTTTTT
CASSSDSNPGELFF
>TRBV5-1|TRBD2|TRBJ2-4|once|14
TGCGCCAGCAGCCTAGGGGCGGGAGAAAACATTCAGTACTTC
CASSLGAGENIQYF
>TRBV6-5|-|TRBJ2-4|-|14
TGTGCCGGCAGTCCCCAGGTAGCCAAAAACATTCAGTACTTC
CAGSPQVAKNIQYF
>TRBV6-6|TRBD1|TRBJ1-4|-|15
TGTGCCGCCCGCAGGGGGTCCACAACTAATGAAAAACTGTTTTTT
CAARRGSTTNEKLFF
>TRBV18|TRBD2|TRBJ2-1|-|15
TGTGCCAGCTCACCCCCTAGCGGGGGGGCGAATGAGCAGTTCTTC
CASSPPSGGANEQFF
>TRBV28|-|TRBJ2-2|-|15
TGTGCCAGCATGCGGTCCGGCGGTAACACCGGGGAGCTGTTTTTT
CASMRSGGNTGELFF
>TRBV10-1|-|TRBJ2-1|-|13
TGCGCCAGCAGTGAATTTCGCGGGGATAAGCAGTTCTTC
CASSEFRGDKQFF
>TRBV5-8|-|TRBJ1-4|once|15
TGTGCCAGCAGCTTGGGCGAGCCAACTAATGAAAAACTGTTTTTT
CASSLGEPTNEKLFF
>TRBV9|TRBD1|TRBJ1-2|-|16
TGTGCCAGCAGCGACAGGCGGACAGGGTTGGGCTATGGCTACACCTTC
CASSDRRTGLGYGYTF
>TRBV27|TRBD2|TRBJ2-5|-|12
TGTGCCAGCAGTTTGGGGGGGAGCGTGCAGTACTTC
CASSLGGSVQYF
>TRBV28|TRBD1|TRBJ2-7|-|15
TGTGCCAGCAGTTTAACGGGACAGGGAGAAAGGGAGCAGTACTTC
CASSLTGQGEREQYF
>TRBV29-1|TRBD2|TRBJ2-1|few|15
TGCAGCGCCCCGACCGGGACTAGCTCGTACAATGAGCAGTTCTTC
CSAPTGTSSYNEQFF
>TRBV14|TRBD1|TRBJ1-2|few|14
TGTGCCAGCAGCGAACAGGGGGCGTCGTATGGCTACACCTTC
CASSEQGASYGYTF
>TRBV2|-|TRBJ1-2|few|11
TGTGCCGGCGGAGGGGACTATGGCTACACCTTC
CAGGGDYGYTF
>TRBV4-1|-|TRBJ2-1|-|11
TGCGCCAGCAGCCAAGAAGGGGGAAAGTTCTTC
CASSQEGGKFF
>TRBV6-1|-|TRBJ1-5|few|14
TGTGCCAGCAGAGAACATAGGAGCTCCCAGCCCCAGCATTTT
CASREHRSSQPQHF
>TRBV5-4|-|TRBJ2-1|-|14
TGTGCCAGCAGCTTGTTTAGCCGCTACAATGAGCAGTTCTTC
CASSLFSRYNEQFF
>TRBV6-1|-|TRBJ1-5|-|12
TGTGCCAGCACCTCTCCCCCTCAGCCCCAGCATTTT
CASTSPPQPQHF
>TRBV9|-|TRBJ2-1|-|13
TGTGCCAGCAGCGCCTTGACAGACAATGAGCAGTTCTTC
CASSALTDNEQFF
>TRBV28|TRBD1|TRBJ1-3|-|14
TGTGCCAGCAGTAGGGGGCCCTCTGGAAACACCATATATTTT
CASSRGPSGNTIYF
>TRBV14|-|TRBJ2-7|-|15
TGTGCCAGCAGCCAAGTTCTAGGGGTCGCCTACGAGCAGTACTTC
CASSQVLGVAYEQYF
>TRBV5-1|TRBD2|TRBJ2-5|-|16
TGCGCCAGCAGCTTCCCCGGGACTAGGGGTTCGGTGTCCCAGTACTTC
CASSFPGTRGSVSQYF
>TRBV5-6|-|TRBJ2-7|-|16
TGTGCCAGCAGCTGGGGACTCCGACCCAGCTCCTACGGGCAGTACTTC
CASSWGLRPSSYGQYF
>TRBV6-9|-|TRBJ1-1|-|14
TGTGCCGGACCCCTTTGGGGGGGGGACACTGAAGCTTTCTTT
CAGPLWGGDTEAFF
>TRBV7-9|TRBD2|TRBJ2-1|-|16
TGTGCCAGCAGCTTAGGTTCGAGCGGGAGGTCGAATGAGCAGTTCTTC
CASSLGSSGRSNEQFF
>TRBV7-8|-|TRBJ2-1|-|15
TGTGCCAGCAGCCTCGCGGGGGCCCGATACAATGAGCAGTTCTTC
CASSLAGARYNEQFF
>TRBV5-1|TRBD2|TRBJ2-7|-|13
TGCGCCAGCAGATCGGGGGGTGCCTACGAGCAGTACTTC
CASRSGGAYEQYF
>TRBV28|-|TRBJ2-1|-|15
TGTGCCAGCAGTCCCCGCGCAGGGAGGTTCAATGAGCAGTTCTTC
CASSPRAGRFNEQFF
>TRBV7-8|TRBD2|TRBJ2-3|few|14
TGTGCCAGCAGCTCCCGGACTAGTGGAGATACGCAGTATTTT
CASSSRTSGDTQYF
>TRBV5-5|TRBD2|TRBJ2-1|-|16
TGTGCCAGCAGCATCGGACTAGCGGGGAGGGCAGTTGAGCAGTTCTTC
CASSIGLAGRAVEQFF
>TRBV5-4|-|TRBJ2-1|-|14
TGTGCCAGCAGCTTGGACAGGGCCTACAATGAGCAGTTCTTC
CASSLDRAYNEQFF
>TRBV9|TRBD2|TRBJ2-7|-|15
TGTGCCAGCAGCGGTCCGGGACTAGTTGTAGGGGAGCAGTACTTC
CASSGPGLVVGEQYF
>TRBV5-6|-|TRBJ2-3|-|15
TGTGCCAGCAGCCAGCCACAGGGAAACACAGATACGCAGTATTTT
CASSQPQGNTDTQYF
>TRBV7-8|-|TRBJ2-7|-|14
TGTGCCAGCAGCCGGACACTCACCTCCTACGAGCAGTACTTC
CASSRTLTSYEQYF
>TRBV19|-|TRBJ2-5|-|13
TGTGCCAGTAGTTCGAGAGGACAAGAGACCCAGTACTTC
CASSSRGQETQYF
>TRBV28|-|TRBJ2-7|-|14
TGTGCCAGCAGTTTGGGGGGGCGCAACAACGAGCAGTACTTC
CASSLGGRNNEQYF
>TRBV18|TRBD1|TRBJ2-3|-|16
TGTGCCAGCTCACCAAAGGACAGGGATAACACAGATACGCAGTATTTT
CASSPKDRDNTDTQYF
>TRBV7-8|-|TRBJ2-1|-|16
TGTGCCAGCAGTTACTCGCCTGCGACTAGATACAATGAGCAGTTCTTC
CASSYSPATRYNEQFF
>TRBV28|TRBD2|TRBJ2-1|few|15
TGTGCCAGCAGTTGGACTAGCGGGATGTTCGGTGAGCAGTTCTTC
CASSWTSGMFGEQFF
>TRBV5-1|TRBD1|TRBJ2-7|-|17
TGCGCCAGCATGTGGAGGACAGGGGGGTCTGGAATGTACGAGCAGTACTTC
CASMWRTGGSGMYEQYF
>TRBV28|TRBD2|TRBJ2-5|-|15
TGTGCCAGCAGCTCCCTGCCTAGCGGGACAGAGACCCAGTACTTC
CASSSLPSGTETQYF
>TRBV11-2|-|TRBJ2-1|few|13
TGTGCCAGCAGCTCAGGCCCTTACAATGAGCAGTTCTTC
CASSSGPYNEQFF
>TRBV27|TRBD1|TRBJ2-7|-|15
TGTGCCAGCAGTCAACAGGGGGCCCCCTACTACGAGCAGTACTTC
CASSQQGAPYYEQYF
>TRBV7-9|-|TRBJ2-3|-|15
TGTGCCAGCAGCTTAAGGAGGCCTAGCACAGATACGCAGTATTTT
CASSLRRPSTDTQYF
>TRBV11-2|-|TRBJ2-7|few|14
TGTGCCAGCAGCTGGACACTGAGCCCGCACGAGCAGTACTTC
CASSWTLSPHEQYF
>TRBV28|-|TRBJ1-1|-|12
TGTGCCAGCAGGAGAATGAACACTGAAGCTTTCTTT
CASRRMNTEAFF
>TRBV11-1|-|TRBJ2-3|-|14
TGTGCCAGCAGCTTAGGAGGAATCACAGATACGCAGTATTTT
CASSLGGITDTQYF
>TRBV2|-|TRBJ2-5|-|11
TGTGCCAGCACCCCTCGAGAGACCCAGTACTTC
CASTPRETQYF
>TRBV18|TRBD2|TRBJ2-1|-|15
TGTGCCAGCTCACCACCGGGACTAGTCATCAATGAGCAGTTCTTC
CASSPPGLVINEQFF
>TRBV7-6|TRBD2|TRBJ2-5|-|16
TGTGCCAGCAGCCCTGGGACTAGCGGGAGGAAAGAGACCCAGTACTTC
CASSPGTSGRKETQYF
>TRBV6-1|-|TRBJ2-2|-|17
TGTGCCAGCAGTGAGAGTCGAGCCGGGGGTACCACCGGGGAGCTGTTTTTT
CASSESRAGGTTGELFF
>TRBV7-9|TRBD1|TRBJ2-1|-|14
TGTGCCAGCAGCTCCTGGACAGGGTGGTATGAGCAGTTCTTC
CASSSWTGWYEQFF
>TRBV9|-|TRBJ2-2|few|14
TGTGCCAGCAGCGCCCTACTAGGAACCGGGGAGCTGTTTTTT
CASSALLGTGELFF
>TRBV6-4|TRBD1|TRBJ2-1|-|15
TGTGCCAGCAGTGAAGGGGGACAGGAGTACAATGAGCAGTTCTTC
CASSEGGQEYNEQFF